This T cell receptor beta chain originates from a study of technical replicates of blood from a few donors. This table comes from immunoSEQ multiplex PCR, and its TCRdb copy is limited to in-frame clones, with some not included. The repertoire holds about 89,000 clones, with approximately 93% as singletons. Sequences were obtained from T cells isolated from PBMCs. This TCR was recovered from a human donor in good health.

DNA for the CDR3: TGTGCCAGCAGCGGAAAGGCGGCTGAGCAGTTCTTC. As protein: CASSGKAAEQFF. V gene TRBV2 combines with J gene TRBJ2-1; D is unresolved. Trimming took off 6 bases at V and 9 bases at J, with 12 bases between the two ends. The CDR3 is 12 residues long. From germline, CDR1 is SNHLY and CDR2 FYNNEI.